This T cell receptor (beta chain) was sequenced for a study of cytomegalovirus exposure and HLA in healthy donors. Study at large: The study placed approximately 78% of its approximately 400 genotyped donors in the Caucasian-associated ancestry cluster. Notes on the study in general: Reported results showed that the classifier diagnosed cytomegalovirus status with high specificity and sensitivity. There were approximately 150 TCR beta chains listed as cytomegalovirus-associated. Earlier results showed most TCR beta V segments being productive about 87% or about 30% of the time.

With respect to this clone: Its cognate antigen is unknown.

Use of 60 Vbeta and 13 Jbeta primers characterized the PCR. Produced via immunoSEQ multiplex PCR; TCRdb's table is partial and in-frame only. The sample comprises roughly 120,000 clones, 80% of which are singletons, and roughly 2.5% rests with the top ten. Sequenced material: PBMCs. The receptor's source is a man in his thirties or forties in good health and CMV-seronegative.

The CDR3 loop reads CASSWGTSGSSYNEQFF. The DNA of the CDR3 is TGTGCCAGCAGCTGGGGGACTAGCGGTAGCTCCTACAATGAGCAGTTCTTC. The rearrangement joins TRBV7-6 to TRBJ2-1; 11 bases fit TRBD2. Germline V gene lookup returns CDR1 SGHVS and CDR2 FNYEAQ. This CDR3 is 17 amino acids long. V gave up 4 bases and J gave up 0 bases; unmatched junction bases: 5.